The clone carrying this T cell receptor (beta chain) was recorded once. Clones were read by immunoSEQ multiplex PCR, and TCRdb kept only the in-frame ones, dropping some. The sample has over 650,000 clones; around 87% are singletons. Between the trimmed V and J ends, which lost 3 bases and 0 bases, there was a span of 9 bases. The CDR3 loop spans 15 amino acids. CDR1 WSHSY and CDR2 SAAADI come from the germline V gene. This sample stems from a study of shared T cell receptors in the human thymus. The same data also contributed to another study, on human thymus T cells. In that study: Thymic and blood repertoires seemed to favor certain V and J genes.

The chain couples TRBV10-2 to TRBJ2-1, with D possibly TRBD1 on 6 matching bases. This receptor was identified in a boy in the first two years of life with a congenital heart defect. Sequenced sample: thymocytes. CDR3 in DNA: TGCGCCAGCAGTGAAACGGACAGCTCCTACAATGAGCAGTTCTTC. Protein sequence: CASSETDSSYNEQFF.